These T cell receptor beta chains were read from a single sample in a study of PD-L1 blockade in urothelial cancer. Method: immunoSEQ multiplex PCR; TCRdb's copy keeps in-frame clones and lacks some. The data contain under 50,000 clones, approximately 78% of them seen just once; the ten biggest clones take up approximately 1.5%. The source material was PBMCs, sampled around atezolizumab (anti-PD-L1) treatment. The receptors derive from a man in his forties or fifties with urothelial cancer. Each CDR3 is given with its conserved first and last residue. Each record gives: D gene, J gene, clone size, V gene, CDR3 DNA, CDR3 protein. A D gene is named only where the DNA matches it firmly. Only part of the rows carry a size: once, few, many, or a class if the clone is expanded.

d_call: TRBD2
j_call: TRBJ2-1
clone_size: once
v_call: TRBV5-1
cdr3_nt: TGCGCCAGCAGCTTACTAGCGGGGGGGCTTTATGAGCAGTTCTTC
cdr3_aa: CASSLLAGGLYEQFF

d_call: TRBD2
j_call: TRBJ2-3
clone_size: .
v_call: TRBV19
cdr3_nt: TGTGCCAGTAGTATCCATTCTAGCGGGAGCACAGATACGCAGTATTTT
cdr3_aa: CASSIHSSGSTDTQYF

d_call: .
j_call: TRBJ1-2
clone_size: .
v_call: TRBV5-1
cdr3_nt: TGCGCCAGCAGCTTGGGGAGCGGGGCGCAGAACTATGGCTACACCTTC
cdr3_aa: CASSLGSGAQNYGYTF

d_call: TRBD1
j_call: TRBJ1-5
clone_size: .
v_call: TRBV7-6
cdr3_nt: TGTGCCAGCAGCTTGCACAGGGGAGGAGGACAGCCCCAGCATTTT
cdr3_aa: CASSLHRGGGQPQHF

d_call: .
j_call: TRBJ2-5
clone_size: .
v_call: TRBV10-2
cdr3_nt: TGCGCCAGCAGTGAGTCGGGGCTCGGCCAGTACTTC
cdr3_aa: CASSESGLGQYF

d_call: .
j_call: TRBJ1-1
clone_size: .
v_call: TRBV6-6
cdr3_nt: TGTGCCAGCAGGCCACTCCTATCTACTGAAGCTTTCTTT
cdr3_aa: CASRPLLSTEAFF

d_call: TRBD2
j_call: TRBJ2-3
clone_size: .
v_call: TRBV5-1
cdr3_nt: TGCGCCAGCAGCTACCTACCGCCGGGACTAGCGGGAGGAGATACGCAGTATTTT
cdr3_aa: CASSYLPPGLAGGDTQYF

d_call: .
j_call: TRBJ2-3
clone_size: .
v_call: TRBV18
cdr3_nt: TGTGCCAGCTCACCACGTGAGGGAGATACGCAGTATTTT
cdr3_aa: CASSPREGDTQYF

d_call: .
j_call: TRBJ1-1
clone_size: medium-sized
v_call: TRBV6-1
cdr3_nt: TGTGCCAGCAGTGACGACGAGACAATGAACACTGAAGCTTTCTTT
cdr3_aa: CASSDDETMNTEAFF

d_call: TRBD1
j_call: TRBJ1-4
clone_size: .
v_call: TRBV10-3
cdr3_nt: TGTGCCATCAGTGGAGGGACAGAAAATGAAAAACTGTTTTTT
cdr3_aa: CAISGGTENEKLFF

d_call: TRBD2
j_call: TRBJ2-5
clone_size: .
v_call: TRBV11-2
cdr3_nt: TGTGCCAGCAGCTCCCGAGCGACTAGCGGGAGGGTGTATCAAGAGACCCAGTACTTC
cdr3_aa: CASSSRATSGRVYQETQYF

d_call: TRBD2
j_call: TRBJ2-2
clone_size: .
v_call: TRBV5-1
cdr3_nt: TGCGCCAGCAGCTCGCCCGGGGGGGACTTGGCGCGCACCGGGGAGCTGTTTTTT
cdr3_aa: CASSSPGGDLARTGELFF

d_call: .
j_call: TRBJ1-6
clone_size: .
v_call: TRBV18
cdr3_nt: TGTGCCAGCTCACCTACTGGTAAAACCCTCCACTTT
cdr3_aa: CASSPTGKTLHF

d_call: TRBD1
j_call: TRBJ1-4
clone_size: .
v_call: TRBV4-1
cdr3_nt: TGCGCCAGCAGCCAAGACGCCCTTGGGACAGTTAAGGTACTGTTTTTT
cdr3_aa: CASSQDALGTVKVLFF

d_call: TRBD2
j_call: TRBJ2-2
clone_size: .
v_call: TRBV2
cdr3_nt: TGTGCCAGATCCTTAGCGGGGGTTTTCACCGGGGAGCTGTTTTTT
cdr3_aa: CARSLAGVFTGELFF

d_call: TRBD2
j_call: TRBJ2-1
clone_size: .
v_call: TRBV27
cdr3_nt: TGTGCCAGCAGTTTTATGCGGGGGGAAGGATACAATGAGCAGTTCTTC
cdr3_aa: CASSFMRGEGYNEQFF

d_call: .
j_call: TRBJ1-1
clone_size: .
v_call: TRBV5-1
cdr3_nt: TGCGCCAGCAGCTTGGTGGCAGGATCGAACACTGAAGCTTTCTTT
cdr3_aa: CASSLVAGSNTEAFF